This paragraph reports one T cell receptor beta chain. Its antigen is not known. The data derive from a study of shared clonotypes between healthy human individuals. Notes on the study in general: Naive subsets usually exceeded memory subsets in estimated richness.

Naive CD4+ cells were CD45RA-selected; the remaining cells were memory. Profiled with immunoSEQ multiplex PCR; TCRdb holds only in-frame clones, not every one. Among about 1 million clones listed, around 78% were seen once. The CDR3 loop spans 14 amino acids. Germline V lookup: CDR1 SGHDN, CDR2 FVKESK. V was pared by 2 bases and J by 2 bases, with 9 bases between. This receptor was taken from a man younger than 35 in good health. Some clones in this sample may be carry-over from other donors' samples. This sequence joins TRBV14 and TRBJ1-2, with D possibly matching TRBD1 (5 bases). Input material: memory CD4+ T cells from PBMCs. Subset here: CD45RA-negative fraction. DNA for the CDR3: TGTGCCAGCAGCCAATATTCAGGGAACTATGGCTACACCTTC. The encoded protein is CASSQYSGNYGYTF.